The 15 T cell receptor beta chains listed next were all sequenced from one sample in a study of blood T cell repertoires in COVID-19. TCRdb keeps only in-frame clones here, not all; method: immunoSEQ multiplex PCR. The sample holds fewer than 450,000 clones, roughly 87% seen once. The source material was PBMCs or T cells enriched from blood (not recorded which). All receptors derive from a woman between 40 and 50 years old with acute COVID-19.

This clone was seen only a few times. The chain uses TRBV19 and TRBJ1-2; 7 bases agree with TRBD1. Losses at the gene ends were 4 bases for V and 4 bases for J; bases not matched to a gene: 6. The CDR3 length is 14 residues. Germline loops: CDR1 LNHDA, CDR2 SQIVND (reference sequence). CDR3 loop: CASSTTGSAYGYTF. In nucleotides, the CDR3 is TGTGCCAGTAGTACGACAGGGTCGGCCTATGGCTACACCTTC.

This CDR3 reads CASSFGQGGELFF. CDR3 nucleotides: TGCGCCAGCAGCTTTGGTCAGGGCGGGGAGCTGTTTTTT. The rearrangement joins TRBV5-1 to TRBJ2-2, with D perhaps TRBD1 (5 bases). Trimming pared 2 bases from V and 7 bases from J, leaving 9 bases between. CDR1 and CDR2 from the germline V gene are SGHRS and YFSETQ. The CDR3 consists of 13 residues. The complete variable domain, with remaining parts taken from reference TRBV5-1 and TRBJ2-2, reads KAGVTQTPRYLIKTRGQQVTLSCSPISGHRSVSWYQQTPGQGLQFLFEYFSETQRNKGNFPGRFSGRQFSNSRSEMNVSTLELGDSALYLCASSFGQGGELFFGEGSRLTVL.

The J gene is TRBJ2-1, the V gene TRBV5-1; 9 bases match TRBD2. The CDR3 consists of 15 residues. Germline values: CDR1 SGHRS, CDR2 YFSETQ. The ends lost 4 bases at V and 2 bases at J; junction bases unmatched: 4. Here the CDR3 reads CASSGLAGPYNEQFF. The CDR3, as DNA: TGCGCCAGCAGCGGCCTAGCGGGACCCTACAATGAGCAGTTCTTC. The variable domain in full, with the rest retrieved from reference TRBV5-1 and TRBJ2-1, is KAGVTQTPRYLIKTRGQQVTLSCSPISGHRSVSWYQQTPGQGLQFLFEYFSETQRNKGNFPGRFSGRQFSNSRSEMNVSTLELGDSALYLCASSGLAGPYNEQFFGPGTRLTVL.

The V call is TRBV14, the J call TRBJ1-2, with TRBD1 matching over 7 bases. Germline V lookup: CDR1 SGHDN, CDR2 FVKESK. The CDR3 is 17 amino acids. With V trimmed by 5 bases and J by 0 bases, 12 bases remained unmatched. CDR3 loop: CASSTRTGGGSNYGYTF. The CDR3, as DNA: TGTGCCAGCAGCACTAGGACAGGCGGCGGTTCTAACTATGGCTACACCTTC.

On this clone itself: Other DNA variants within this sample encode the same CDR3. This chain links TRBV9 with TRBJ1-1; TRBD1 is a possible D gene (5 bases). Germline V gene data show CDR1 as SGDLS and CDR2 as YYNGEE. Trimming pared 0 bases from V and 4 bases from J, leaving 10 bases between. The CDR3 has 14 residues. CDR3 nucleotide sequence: TGTGCCAGCAGCGTAGGCGGAGGGGCCACTGAAGCTTTCTTT. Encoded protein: CASSVGGGATEAFF.

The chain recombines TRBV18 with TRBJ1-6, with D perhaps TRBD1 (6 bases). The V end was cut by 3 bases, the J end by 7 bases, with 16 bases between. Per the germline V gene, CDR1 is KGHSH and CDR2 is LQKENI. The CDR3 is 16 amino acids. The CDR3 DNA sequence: TGTGCCAGCTCACCGGACAGCGCCTCACTCAATTCACCCCTCCACTTT. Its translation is CASSPDSASLNSPLHF.

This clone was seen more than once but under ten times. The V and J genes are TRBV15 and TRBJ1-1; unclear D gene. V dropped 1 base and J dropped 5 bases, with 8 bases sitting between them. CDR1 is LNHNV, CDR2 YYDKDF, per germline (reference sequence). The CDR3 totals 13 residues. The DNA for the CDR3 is TGTGCCACCAGCAGAGGAGGGAAGACTGAAGCTTTCTTT. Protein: CATSRGGKTEAFF.

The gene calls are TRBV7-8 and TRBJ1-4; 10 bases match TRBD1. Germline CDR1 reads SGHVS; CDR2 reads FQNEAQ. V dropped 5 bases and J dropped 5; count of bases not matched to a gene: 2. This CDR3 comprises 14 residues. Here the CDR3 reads CASSRDRGNEKLFF. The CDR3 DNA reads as TGTGCCAGCAGCCGGGACAGGGGAAATGAAAAACTGTTTTTT.

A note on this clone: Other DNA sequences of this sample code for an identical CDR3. CDR3 DNA sequence: TGTGCCAGCAGTCACAGGGGATCCGGAAACACCATATATTTT. It encodes CASSHRGSGNTIYF. The chain carries TRBV3-1 (or the pseudogene TRBV3-2) and TRBJ1-3, with 7 bases fitting TRBD1. The CDR3 runs 14 residues. The germline V gene has CDR1 LGHDT and CDR2 YNNKEL (reference sequence). The V and J ends lost 6 bases and 4 bases, in that order; junction bases with no gene match: 6.

CDR3 amino acids: CASSTTGGDNEKLFF. DNA for the CDR3: TGTGCCAGCAGCACTACAGGGGGCGATAATGAAAAACTGTTTTTT. The gene calls are TRBV3-1 (or the pseudogene TRBV3-2) and TRBJ1-4; 9 nucleotides align to TRBD1. This CDR3 region has 15 residues. Germline CDR1 is LGHDT and CDR2 is YNNKEL (reference sequence). Trimming removed 5 bases from V and 4 bases from J; junction bases left unmatched: 5.

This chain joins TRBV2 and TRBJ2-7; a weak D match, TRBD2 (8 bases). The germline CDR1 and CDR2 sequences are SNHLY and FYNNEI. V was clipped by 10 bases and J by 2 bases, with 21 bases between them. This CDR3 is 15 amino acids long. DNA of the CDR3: TGTGCCACCAAAAGGGGGCGGGGGGCAGCCTACGAGCAGTACTTC. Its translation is CATKRGRGAAYEQYF.

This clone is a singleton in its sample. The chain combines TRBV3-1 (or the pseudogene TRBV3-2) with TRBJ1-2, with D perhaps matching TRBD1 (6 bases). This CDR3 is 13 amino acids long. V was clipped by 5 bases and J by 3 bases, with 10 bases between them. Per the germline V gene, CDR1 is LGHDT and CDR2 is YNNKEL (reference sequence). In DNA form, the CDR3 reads TGTGCCAGCAGCGGGCGGACAGACTATGGCTACACCTTC. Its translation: CASSGRTDYGYTF.

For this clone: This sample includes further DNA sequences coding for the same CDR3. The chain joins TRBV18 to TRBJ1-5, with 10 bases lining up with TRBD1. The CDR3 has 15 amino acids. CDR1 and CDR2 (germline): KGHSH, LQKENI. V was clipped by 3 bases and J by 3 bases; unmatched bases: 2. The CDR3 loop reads CASSPGQGSNQPQHF. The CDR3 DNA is TGTGCCAGCTCACCGGGACAGGGGTCCAATCAGCCCCAGCATTTT.

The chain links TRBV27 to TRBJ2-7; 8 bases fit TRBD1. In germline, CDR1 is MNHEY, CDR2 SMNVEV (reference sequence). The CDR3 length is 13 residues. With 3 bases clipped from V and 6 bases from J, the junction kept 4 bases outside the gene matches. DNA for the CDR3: TGTGCCAGCAGTTTCTACGGACAGGGCGAGCAGTACTTC. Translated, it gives CASSFYGQGEQYF.

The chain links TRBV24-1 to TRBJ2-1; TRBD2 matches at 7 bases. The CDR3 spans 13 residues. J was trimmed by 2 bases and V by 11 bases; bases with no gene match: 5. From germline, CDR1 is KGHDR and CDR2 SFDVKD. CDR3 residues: CASQAGAYNEQFF. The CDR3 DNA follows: TGTGCCAGTCAGGCGGGGGCCTACAATGAGCAGTTCTTC.